Here is one T cell receptor (beta chain) with its context. Antigen unknown. A second about 7 to 11 cycle PCR used barcoded and J-beta primers. All cDNA molecules were each tagged by a template-switch adaptor with 12 random nucleotides. In TCRdb, the 5' RACE reads were re-called with MiXCR into one record per CDR3 protein. The sample holds approximately 1.5 million distinct CDR3 sequences, approximately 43% seen once. The source of the sample is a study of blood T cells in healthy people across ages. At the level of the study: Per every two T cells, about one barcoded beta molecule was captured by template switching. Study findings and constraints: PBMCs that were unsorted prevented a conclusive naive versus antigen-experienced comparison.

This CDR3 region has 17 residues. V lost 7 bases and J lost 3, with 24 bases in between. Germline V gives CDR1 SEHNR, CDR2 FQNEAQ (reference sequence). Sequencing was done on a sample of blood. This receptor was obtained from a woman between 18 and 29 years old in good health. V gene TRBV7-9 combines with J gene TRBJ1-1; D call uncertain. CDR3 loop: CASTLVPKLWRDTEAFF. The CDR3 bases are TGTGCCAGCACCCTTGTCCCCAAATTGTGGAGGGACACTGAAGCTTTCTTT.